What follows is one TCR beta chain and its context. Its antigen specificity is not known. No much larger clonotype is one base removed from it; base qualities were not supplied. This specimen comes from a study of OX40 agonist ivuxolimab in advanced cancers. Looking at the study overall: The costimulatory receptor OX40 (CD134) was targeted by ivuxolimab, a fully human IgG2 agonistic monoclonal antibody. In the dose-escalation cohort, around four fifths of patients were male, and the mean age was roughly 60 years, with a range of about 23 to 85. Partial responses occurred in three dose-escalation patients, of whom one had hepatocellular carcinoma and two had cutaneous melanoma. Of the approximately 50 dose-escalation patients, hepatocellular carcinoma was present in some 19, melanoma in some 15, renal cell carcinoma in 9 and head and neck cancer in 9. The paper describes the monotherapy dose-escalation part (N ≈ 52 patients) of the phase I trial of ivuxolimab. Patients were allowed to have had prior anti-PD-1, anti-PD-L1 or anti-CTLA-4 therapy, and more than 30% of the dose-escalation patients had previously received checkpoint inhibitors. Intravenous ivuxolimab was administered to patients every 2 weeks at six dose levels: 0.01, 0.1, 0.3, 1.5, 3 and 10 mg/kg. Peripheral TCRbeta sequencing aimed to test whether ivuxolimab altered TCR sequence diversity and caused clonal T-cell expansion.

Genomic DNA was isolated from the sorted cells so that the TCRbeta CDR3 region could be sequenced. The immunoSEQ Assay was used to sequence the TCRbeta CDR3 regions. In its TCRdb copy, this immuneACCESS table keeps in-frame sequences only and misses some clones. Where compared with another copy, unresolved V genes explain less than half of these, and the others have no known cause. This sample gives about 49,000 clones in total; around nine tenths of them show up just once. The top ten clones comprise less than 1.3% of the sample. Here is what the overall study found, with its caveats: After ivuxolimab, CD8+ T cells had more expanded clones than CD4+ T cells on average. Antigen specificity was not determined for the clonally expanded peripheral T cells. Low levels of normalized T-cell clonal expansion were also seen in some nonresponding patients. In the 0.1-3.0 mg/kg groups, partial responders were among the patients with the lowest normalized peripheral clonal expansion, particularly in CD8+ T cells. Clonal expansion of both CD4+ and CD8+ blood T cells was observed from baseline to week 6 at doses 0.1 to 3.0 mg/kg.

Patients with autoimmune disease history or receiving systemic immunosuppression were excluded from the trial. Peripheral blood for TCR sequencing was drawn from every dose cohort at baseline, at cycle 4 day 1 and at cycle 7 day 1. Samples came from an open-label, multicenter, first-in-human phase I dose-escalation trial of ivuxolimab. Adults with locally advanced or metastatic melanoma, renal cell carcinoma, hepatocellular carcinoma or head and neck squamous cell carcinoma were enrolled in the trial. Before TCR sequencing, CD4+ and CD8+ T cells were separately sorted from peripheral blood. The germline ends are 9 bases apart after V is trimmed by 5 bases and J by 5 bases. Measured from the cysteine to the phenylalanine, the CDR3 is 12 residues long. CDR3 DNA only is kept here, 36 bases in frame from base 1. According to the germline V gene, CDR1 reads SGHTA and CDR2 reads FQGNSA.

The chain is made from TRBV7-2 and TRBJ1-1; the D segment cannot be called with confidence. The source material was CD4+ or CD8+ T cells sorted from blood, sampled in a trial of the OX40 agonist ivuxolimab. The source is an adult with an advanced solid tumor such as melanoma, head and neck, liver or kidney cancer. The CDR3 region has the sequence CASSLTGTEAFF. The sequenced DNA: TGTGCCAGCAGCCTAACGGGTACTGAAGCTTTCTTT.